A single sample gave rise to the 27 T cell receptor beta chains below, sequenced in a study of blood T cell repertoires in COVID-19. Produced via immunoSEQ multiplex PCR; TCRdb's table is partial and in-frame only. The sample has some 300,000 clones, 70% to 90% seen once. Sequenced sample: PBMCs or T cells enriched from blood (not recorded which). These receptors all come from a man under 40 who had recovered from COVID-19.

The chain recombines TRBV5-1 with TRBJ1-4; possibly TRBD1 for D (5 bases). The germline V gene has CDR1 SGHRS and CDR2 YFSETQ. V was shortened by 2 bases and J by 7 bases, with 15 bases between the two germline ends. The CDR3 totals 15 residues. The CDR3 spells CASSFAGRRLEKLFF. In DNA, the CDR3 is TGCGCCAGCAGCTTCGCGGGACGGCGGCTTGAAAAACTGTTTTTT. Filled out from reference TRBV5-1 and TRBJ1-4, the complete variable domain reads KAGVTQTPRYLIKTRGQQVTLSCSPISGHRSVSWYQQTPGQGLQFLFEYFSETQRNKGNFPGRFSGRQFSNSRSEMNVSTLELGDSALYLCASSFAGRRLEKLFFGSGTQLSVL.

The chain joins TRBV28 to TRBJ2-3; D is perhaps TRBD2 (7 bases). Trimming took 6 bases from V and 3 from J, leaving 28 bases between them. The CDR3 loop spans 19 amino acids. Germline V gene data show CDR1 as MDHEN and CDR2 as SYDVKM. CDR3 nucleotides: TGTGCCAGCAGCCCCGCGGGGGCCGGCCCACTTACTCGAACAGATACGCAGTATTTT. This gives the protein CASSPAGAGPLTRTDTQYF.

In the case of this clone: Other DNA sequences in the same sample also yield this CDR3. The genes are TRBV20-1 and TRBJ2-7, with 7 bases lining up with TRBD1. CDR1 DFQATT and CDR2 SNEGSKA come from the germline V gene (reference sequence). The CDR3 sequence is 14 residues long. V shed 3 bases, J shed 2 bases, and the junction held 7 bases outside the gene matches. CDR3 region: CSASRAGGTYEQYF. CDR3 DNA sequence: TGCAGTGCTAGTAGGGCAGGGGGTACCTACGAGCAGTACTTC.

This clone was recorded a few times. The rearrangement links TRBV3-1 (or the pseudogene TRBV3-2) to TRBJ2-3; D remains ambiguous. This CDR3 spans 12 amino acids. Germline CDR1 and CDR2: LGHDT and YNNKEL (reference sequence). V shed 3 bases and J shed 5 bases, with 6 bases lying between them. This CDR3 is CASSHSQDTQYF. CDR3 bases: TGTGCCAGCAGCCATTCACAAGATACGCAGTATTTT.

The rearrangement joins TRBV7-9 to TRBJ2-1; D remains unclear. CDR1 is SEHNR and CDR2 is FQNEAQ in the germline V gene (reference sequence). CDR3 length: 12 residues. Trimming took off 3 bases at V and 9 bases at J, with 9 bases between the two ends. The CDR3 sequence: CASSFIAPEQFF. The CDR3 DNA sequence: TGTGCCAGCAGCTTCATAGCTCCTGAGCAGTTCTTC.

The chain has TRBV5-1 and TRBJ2-7, with D perhaps TRBD2 (7 bases). V dropped 0 bases and J dropped 1 base, with 29 bases sitting between them. Germline CDR1 reads SGHRS; CDR2 reads YFSETQ. The CDR3 consists of 21 residues. The CDR3 sequence is CASSLGGWGGDGAETSYEQYF. As DNA, the CDR3 is TGCGCCAGCAGCTTGGGTGGGTGGGGGGGCGATGGAGCGGAGACTTCCTACGAGCAGTACTTC.

The V and J genes are TRBV5-4 and TRBJ2-3; 9 positions agree with TRBD2. CDR1 SGHNT and CDR2 YYREEE come from the germline V gene (reference sequence). The CDR3 sequence is 16 residues long. V shed 2 bases and J 4 bases; nucleotides not matched to a gene: 8. The CDR3 DNA follows: TGTGCCAGCAGCTTTTGGTTAGCGGGAGAATCAGATACGCAGTATTTT. This gives the protein CASSFWLAGESDTQYF.

V usage is TRBV19 and J usage is TRBJ1-1; 7 bases line up with TRBD1. The CDR3 spans 15 residues. Germline trimming cut 5 bases from V and 0 bases from J; bases unmatched to any gene: 6. The germline gives CDR1 LNHDA, CDR2 SQIVND (reference sequence). The CDR3 DNA reads TGTGCCAGTAGTCCTTGGACAGGAATGAACACTGAAGCTTTCTTT. Translation gives CASSPWTGMNTEAFF.

The chain recombines TRBV6-6 with TRBJ1-1, with a weak D call TRBD1 (6 bases). This CDR3 has 16 residues. Trimming stripped 7 bases from V and 5 bases from J, with 23 bases between. Germline values: CDR1 MNHNY, CDR2 SVGAGI (reference sequence). CDR3 residues: CASTSRMVGQGTEAFF. In DNA form, the CDR3 reads TGTGCCAGCACCTCGAGGATGGTAGGGCAGGGGACTGAAGCTTTCTTT.

Concerning this clone itself: The same CDR3 also results from other DNA sequences found in this sample. CDR3 nucleotides: TGTGCCAGCAGCTCCGGACAGGGAGGCGAAAAACTGTTTTTT. This gives the protein CASSSGQGGEKLFF. The rearrangement links TRBV11-2 to TRBJ1-4, with 8 bases aligning to TRBD1. The CDR3 covers 14 residues. Losses at the gene ends were 4 bases for V and 8 bases for J; bases not matched to a gene: 6. Germline values: CDR1 SGHAT, CDR2 FQNNGV. Based on the CDR3 plus reference TRBV11-2 and TRBJ1-4, the full variable domain is EAGVAQSPRYKIIEKRQSVAFWCNPISGHATLYWYQQILGQGPKLLIQFQNNGVVDDSQLPKDRFSAERLKGVDSTLKIQPAKLEDSAVYLCASSSGQGGEKLFFGSGTQLSVL.

This clone was seen only once. The chain has TRBV18 and TRBJ1-1, with D unclear. Per germline, CDR1 KGHSH and CDR2 LQKENI. The CDR3 spans 13 residues. Deletions cut 0 bases from V and 4 bases from J, with 6 bases between. In nucleotides, the CDR3 is TGTGCCAGCTCACCACCGGGCAGCACTGAAGCTTTCTTT. Amino acid sequence: CASSPPGSTEAFF. Looking up the rest from reference TRBV18 and TRBJ1-1 gives the full variable domain: NAGVMQNPRHLVRRRGQEARLRCSPMKGHSHVYWYRQLPEEGLKFMVYLQKENIIDESGMPKERFSAEFPKEGPSILRIQQVVRGDSAAYFCASSPPGSTEAFFGQGTRLTVV.

V and J are TRBV5-1 and TRBJ2-5; 10 bases line up with TRBD2. The germline CDR1 and CDR2 sequences are SGHRS and YFSETQ. J lost 4 bases, V lost 7 bases, and 7 bases had no gene match. The CDR3 consists of 14 residues. Here the CDR3 DNA reads TGCGCCAGCGGAGCGGGGGGGCCAGGAGAGACCCAGTACTTC. Translated: CASGAGGPGETQYF.

This chain connects TRBV3-1 (or the pseudogene TRBV3-2) to TRBJ2-1; D ambiguous. Germline V CDR1 and CDR2: LGHDT, YNNKEL (reference sequence). The CDR3 is made up of 14 amino acids. The V gene lost 2 bases and the J gene lost 2 bases, with 7 bases spanning the gap. The CDR3 region is CASSQRGAYNEQFF. The CDR3 DNA reads as TGTGCCAGCAGCCAAAGAGGCGCCTACAATGAGCAGTTCTTC.

This chain links TRBV28 with TRBJ2-3; D is ambiguous. The V end was cut by 6 bases, the J end by 4 bases, with 14 bases between. CDR1 is MDHEN, CDR2 SYDVKM, per germline. The CDR3 loop spans 14 amino acids. DNA of the CDR3: TGTGCCAGCAGACTTGACTTATCCGCAGATACGCAGTATTTT. This translates into CASRLDLSADTQYF.

The chain employs TRBV5-1 and TRBJ2-7; 8 positions match TRBD1. The germline gives CDR1 SGHRS, CDR2 YFSETQ. The J segment lost 0 bases and the V segment lost 4 bases, leaving 6 bases of the junction unmatched. The CDR3 runs to 15 residues. The CDR3 coding sequence is TGCGCCAGCAGCGCAACAGGGGGGACCTCCTACGAGCAGTACTTC. It specifies CASSATGGTSYEQYF.

This clone has a single count. V gene TRBV13 combines with J gene TRBJ1-2; 7 bases align to TRBD1. V was pared by 5 bases and J by 4 bases, with 4 bases of the junction left unmatched. The CDR3 is made up of 13 amino acids. Looked up from germline, CDR1 is PRHDT and CDR2 is FYEKMQ (reference sequence). As DNA, the CDR3 is TGTGCCAGCAGCGGAGGGGGCTTCTATGGCTACACCTTC. It yields the protein CASSGGGFYGYTF.

The chain links TRBV6-5 to TRBJ1-1; 11 bases match TRBD1. CDR1 and CDR2 from the germline V gene are MNHEY and SVGAGI. J gave up 11 bases and V 4 bases, and 12 bases lay outside the gene matches. This CDR3 has 15 residues. CDR3 amino acids: CASSLRDRGLASAFF. The CDR3 DNA reads TGTGCCAGCAGTTTACGGGACAGGGGGTTGGCGTCCGCTTTCTTT.

The chain joins TRBV12-3 or TRBV12-4 to TRBJ1-5; D is perhaps TRBD1 (6 bases). The CDR3 totals 13 residues. The V end was cut by 1 base, the J end by 6 bases, with 7 bases between. CDR3 nucleotide sequence: TGTGCCAGCAGTTTAGACAGGGTTCAGCCCCAGCATTTT. This sequence encodes CASSLDRVQPQHF.

The chain uses TRBV18 and TRBJ2-7; D remains unclear. Germline V gene sequence: CDR1 KGHSH, CDR2 LQKENI. V lost 2 bases and J 3 bases, leaving 8 bases between the germline ends. The CDR3 consists of 13 residues. This CDR3 reads CASSPNPYYEQYF. In DNA, the CDR3 is TGTGCCAGCTCACCAAATCCCTACTACGAGCAGTACTTC. Using reference TRBV18 and TRBJ2-7 for the parts outside the CDR3, the full variable domain is NAGVMQNPRHLVRRRGQEARLRCSPMKGHSHVYWYRQLPEEGLKFMVYLQKENIIDESGMPKERFSAEFPKEGPSILRIQQVVRGDSAAYFCASSPNPYYEQYFGPGTRLTVT.

The rearrangement links TRBV10-1 to TRBJ2-1, with D tentatively TRBD1 (5 bases). Trimming left V 3 bases short and J 7 bases short, with 10 bases between. Per germline, CDR1 WNHNN and CDR2 SYGVQD (reference sequence). The CDR3 is 13 amino acids. The CDR3 bases are TGCGCCAGCAGTGACAGGGTGCGAAATGAGCAGTTCTTC. It encodes CASSDRVRNEQFF.

This sequence joins TRBV7-2 and TRBJ1-1; TRBD1 might be the D (5 bases). The germline V and J ends were trimmed by 3 bases and 1 base, with 9 bases remaining between them. In germline, CDR1 is SGHTA, CDR2 FQGNSA. This CDR3 contains 14 residues. CDR3 in DNA: TGTGCCAGCAGCTTCAGCGGGGGGAACACTGAAGCTTTCTTT. Translation: CASSFSGGNTEAFF.

The J gene is TRBJ1-1, the V gene TRBV9, with D uncertain. Germline V CDR1 and CDR2: SGDLS, YYNGEE. CDR3 length: 11 amino acids. The germline V and J ends were trimmed by 1 base and 6 bases, with 4 bases remaining between them. In nucleotides, the CDR3 is TGTGCCAGCAGCGTATCCGCTGAAGCTTTCTTT. This codes for CASSVSAEAFF.

The chain has TRBV24-1 and TRBJ2-5, with D perhaps matching TRBD1 (6 bases). Germline loops: CDR1 KGHDR, CDR2 SFDVKD. This CDR3 has 15 residues. V dropped 1 base and J dropped 5 bases, with 13 bases sitting between them. Here the CDR3 DNA reads TGTGCCACCAGTGATTTTCCCAGGGGTAGGGAGACCCAGTACTTC. Amino acids: CATSDFPRGRETQYF.

The chain is built from TRBV24-1 and TRBJ2-2, with 7 bases fitting TRBD1. The germline V gene has CDR1 KGHDR and CDR2 SFDVKD. This CDR3 comprises 16 residues. Losses at the gene ends were 4 bases for V and 0 bases for J; bases not matched to a gene: 4. The CDR3 reads CATSESGTANTGELFF. CDR3 bases: TGTGCCACCAGTGAGTCCGGGACAGCGAACACCGGGGAGCTGTTTTTT.

This CDR3 is CASQTMNTEAFF. CDR3 sequence (DNA): TGTGCCAGCCAAACTATGAACACTGAAGCTTTCTTT. The chain is built from TRBV11-1 and TRBJ1-1; D not certain. CDR1 is SGHAT, CDR2 FQDESV, per germline (reference sequence). The CDR3 contains 12 residues. The V end was cut by 8 bases, the J end by 0 bases, with 7 bases between. The whole variable domain, filled in from reference TRBV11-1 and TRBJ1-1, reads EAEVAQSPRYKITEKSQAVAFWCDPISGHATLYWYRQILGQGPELLVQFQDESVVDDSQLPKDRFSAERLKGVDSTLKIQPAELGDSAMYLCASQTMNTEAFFGQGTRLTVV.

CDR3: CASSSTNEQYF. The DNA for the CDR3 is TGTGCCAGCAGCTCTACCAACGAGCAGTACTTC. The V and J genes are TRBV27 and TRBJ2-7; D gene ambiguous. V lost 6 bases, J lost 5 bases, and 8 bases lay in between. Germline V gene sequence: CDR1 MNHEY, CDR2 SMNVEV (reference sequence). CDR3 length equals 11 residues.

This sequence joins TRBV11-2 and TRBJ2-3, with TRBD2 as a possible D gene (6 bases). V dropped 4 bases and J dropped 7 bases, with 12 bases sitting between them. The CDR3 has 13 amino acids. Germline-derived CDR1 and CDR2 are SGHAT and FQNNGV. The chain's CDR3 is CASSWDSRYTQYF. Here the CDR3 DNA reads TGTGCCAGCAGCTGGGACTCCCGGTATACGCAGTATTTT. Full variable domain (remainder filled in from reference TRBV11-2 and TRBJ2-3): EAGVAQSPRYKIIEKRQSVAFWCNPISGHATLYWYQQILGQGPKLLIQFQNNGVVDDSQLPKDRFSAERLKGVDSTLKIQPAKLEDSAVYLCASSWDSRYTQYFGPGTRLTVL.